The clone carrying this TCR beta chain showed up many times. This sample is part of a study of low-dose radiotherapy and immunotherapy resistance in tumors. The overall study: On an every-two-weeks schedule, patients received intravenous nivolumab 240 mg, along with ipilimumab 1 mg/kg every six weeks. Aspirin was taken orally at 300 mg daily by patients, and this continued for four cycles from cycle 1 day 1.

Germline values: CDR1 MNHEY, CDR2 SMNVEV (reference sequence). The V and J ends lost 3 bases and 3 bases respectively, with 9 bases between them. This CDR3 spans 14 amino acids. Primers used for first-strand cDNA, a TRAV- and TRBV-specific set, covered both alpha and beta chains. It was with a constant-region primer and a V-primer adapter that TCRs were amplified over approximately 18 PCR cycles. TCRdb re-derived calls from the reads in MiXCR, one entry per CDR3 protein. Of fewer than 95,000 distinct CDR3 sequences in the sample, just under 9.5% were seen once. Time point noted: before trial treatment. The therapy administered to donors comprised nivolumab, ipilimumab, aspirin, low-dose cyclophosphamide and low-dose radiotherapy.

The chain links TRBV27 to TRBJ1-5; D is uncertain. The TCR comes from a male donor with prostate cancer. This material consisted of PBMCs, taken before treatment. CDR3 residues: CASSLVWSNQPQHF. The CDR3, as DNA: TGTGCCAGCAGTTTGGTCTGGTCCAATCAGCCCCAGCATTTT.